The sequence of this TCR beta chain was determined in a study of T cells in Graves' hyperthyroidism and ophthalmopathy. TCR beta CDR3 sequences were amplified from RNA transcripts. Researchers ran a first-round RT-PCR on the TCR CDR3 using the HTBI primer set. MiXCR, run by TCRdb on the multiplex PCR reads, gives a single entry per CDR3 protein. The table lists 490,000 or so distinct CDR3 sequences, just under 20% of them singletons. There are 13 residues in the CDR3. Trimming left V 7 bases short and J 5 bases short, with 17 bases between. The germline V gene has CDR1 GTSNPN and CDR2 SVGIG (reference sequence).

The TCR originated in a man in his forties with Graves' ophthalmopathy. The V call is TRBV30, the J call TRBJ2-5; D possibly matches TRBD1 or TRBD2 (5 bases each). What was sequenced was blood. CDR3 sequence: CASPGPIGETQYF. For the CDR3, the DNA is TGTGCCTCCCCGGGACCGATTGGGGAGACCCAGTACTTC.